The rows below give T cell receptor beta chains drawn from one sample of a study of cytomegalovirus exposure and HLA in healthy donors. Sequencing was performed with immunoSEQ multiplex PCR; in TCRdb, only in-frame clones are kept and a portion is missing. The sample holds about 150,000 clones; 86% are singletons and the top ten take just under 2%. Source material: PBMCs. The source of these receptors is a young woman in good health and CMV-seronegative. Each CDR3 is given with its conserved first and last residue. The order of the fields is CDR3 DNA, CDR3 protein, D gene, clone size, J gene, V gene. A D gene is named only where the DNA matches it firmly. Only some rows state a clone size, as once, few, many or a class for expanded clones.

CDR3 DNA: TGTGCCAGCAGTGAAGGGGCAGGGGTGCTCAGCAATGAGCAGTTCTTC
CDR3 protein: CASSEGAGVLSNEQFF
D gene: NA
clone size: NA
J gene: TRBJ2-1
V gene: TRBV6-1

CDR3 DNA: TGTGCCAGCAGCCAAGAACGCCACGAGCAGTACTTC
CDR3 protein: CASSQERHEQYF
D gene: NA
clone size: NA
J gene: TRBJ2-7
V gene: TRBV14

CDR3 DNA: TGTGCCAGCAGCTCCATCGGACAGGGACACACTGAAGCTTTCTTT
CDR3 protein: CASSSIGQGHTEAFF
D gene: TRBD1
clone size: NA
J gene: TRBJ1-1
V gene: TRBV5-6

CDR3 DNA: TGTGCCAGCAGTTTCACTAGCGCTGGGGCCAACGTCCTGACTTTC
CDR3 protein: CASSFTSAGANVLTF
D gene: TRBD2
clone size: NA
J gene: TRBJ2-6
V gene: TRBV27

CDR3 DNA: TGTGCCAGCAGTTACCTCCAGGGGGGAGAGGCCTACGAGCAGTACTTC
CDR3 protein: CASSYLQGGEAYEQYF
D gene: NA
clone size: NA
J gene: TRBJ2-7
V gene: TRBV6-5

CDR3 DNA: TGTGCCAGCAGCCCACCGTCAAGGGGGAAGACAGGCTACACCTTC
CDR3 protein: CASSPPSRGKTGYTF
D gene: NA
clone size: NA
J gene: TRBJ1-2
V gene: TRBV7-8

CDR3 DNA: TGCGCCAGCAGTCAATCGAGGCGGCGGACAGGAAGGCCCCAGCCCCAGCATTTT
CDR3 protein: CASSQSRRRTGRPQPQHF
D gene: TRBD1
clone size: NA
J gene: TRBJ1-5
V gene: TRBV23-1

CDR3 DNA: TGTGCCAGCACCACTGGGGCGTATCATAGCAATCAGCCCCAGCATTTT
CDR3 protein: CASTTGAYHSNQPQHF
D gene: NA
clone size: NA
J gene: TRBJ1-5
V gene: TRBV28

CDR3 DNA: TGCGCCAGCAGCTCGACAGGGGATACGCAGTATTTT
CDR3 protein: CASSSTGDTQYF
D gene: TRBD1
clone size: NA
J gene: TRBJ2-3
V gene: TRBV5-1

CDR3 DNA: TGTGCCAGCAGTTGGTTCCACTACGAGCAGTACTTC
CDR3 protein: CASSWFHYEQYF
D gene: NA
clone size: once
J gene: TRBJ2-7
V gene: TRBV28

CDR3 DNA: TGTGCCAGCAGCTTAGGGAGAAACACTGAAGCTTTCTTT
CDR3 protein: CASSLGRNTEAFF
D gene: NA
clone size: NA
J gene: TRBJ1-1
V gene: TRBV7-2

CDR3 DNA: TGTGCCAGCAGTTCCCGGCTAGGGTCAGGGGAAAAACTGTTTTTT
CDR3 protein: CASSSRLGSGEKLFF
D gene: NA
clone size: NA
J gene: TRBJ1-4
V gene: TRBV28

CDR3 DNA: TGTGCCAGTAGTATGACAGGGCTGGACGAGCAGTACTTC
CDR3 protein: CASSMTGLDEQYF
D gene: TRBD1
clone size: NA
J gene: TRBJ2-7
V gene: TRBV19

CDR3 DNA: TGTGCCAGCAGCTTAAACAGGGGGCGATGGGAGACCCAGTACTTC
CDR3 protein: CASSLNRGRWETQYF
D gene: TRBD1
clone size: NA
J gene: TRBJ2-5
V gene: TRBV7-2

CDR3 DNA: TGTGCCAGCAAAGTCTGGGAGAACACTGAAGCTTTTTTT
CDR3 protein: CASKVWENTEAFF
D gene: NA
clone size: once
J gene: TRBJ1-1
V gene: TRBV2

CDR3 DNA: TGCGCCAGCAGCCAATTATGGCCGACAGTCTATTCTGGAAACACCATATATTTT
CDR3 protein: CASSQLWPTVYSGNTIYF
D gene: NA
clone size: NA
J gene: TRBJ1-3
V gene: TRBV4-1

CDR3 DNA: TGTGCCAGCAGTTACTCGGCAGGGAACAATCAGCCCCAGCATTTT
CDR3 protein: CASSYSAGNNQPQHF
D gene: NA
clone size: once
J gene: TRBJ1-5
V gene: TRBV6-5

CDR3 DNA: TGTGCCAGCAGCTTGGTTCTCAGGGGATCAGGAAATGAGCAGTTCTTC
CDR3 protein: CASSLVLRGSGNEQFF
D gene: NA
clone size: NA
J gene: TRBJ2-1
V gene: TRBV5-5

CDR3 DNA: TGTGCCAGCAGCCCCGGAGGGGAAGAGACCCAGTACTTC
CDR3 protein: CASSPGGEETQYF
D gene: NA
clone size: NA
J gene: TRBJ2-5
V gene: TRBV7-3

CDR3 DNA: TGTGCCAGCAGTCCCGGACAGGGGGCTGGCGAGCAGTACTTC
CDR3 protein: CASSPGQGAGEQYF
D gene: TRBD1
clone size: NA
J gene: TRBJ2-7
V gene: TRBV28

CDR3 DNA: TGTGCCAGCATTAAGACAGAGAACACTGAAGCTTTCTTT
CDR3 protein: CASIKTENTEAFF
D gene: NA
clone size: once
J gene: TRBJ1-1
V gene: TRBV2

CDR3 DNA: TGTGCCAGCAGCTTAGGAGAGAGGCGTCCGGGGGACACTGAAGCTTTCTTT
CDR3 protein: CASSLGERRPGDTEAFF
D gene: NA
clone size: NA
J gene: TRBJ1-1
V gene: TRBV13

CDR3 DNA: TGTGCCAGCAGCTTTCAGGGATCGGGAAACACCATATATTTT
CDR3 protein: CASSFQGSGNTIYF
D gene: NA
clone size: NA
J gene: TRBJ1-3
V gene: TRBV11-2

CDR3 DNA: TGTGCCAGCAGTGAAGCGTTGGGACTGACCAATTCACCCCTCCACTTT
CDR3 protein: CASSEALGLTNSPLHF
D gene: NA
clone size: few
J gene: TRBJ1-6
V gene: TRBV6-1

CDR3 DNA: TGTTCCAGCAGCTCTGGACAGCCGAACACTGAAGCTTTCTTT
CDR3 protein: CSSSSGQPNTEAFF
D gene: NA
clone size: NA
J gene: TRBJ1-1
V gene: TRBV7-9

CDR3 DNA: TGTGCCAGTATGGGACAGGCGATCTCTGGAAACACCATATATTTT
CDR3 protein: CASMGQAISGNTIYF
D gene: TRBD1
clone size: NA
J gene: TRBJ1-3
V gene: TRBV19

CDR3 DNA: TGTGCCAGCAGCGCCCGGACAGGGGCTGGAGAGCAGTACTTC
CDR3 protein: CASSARTGAGEQYF
D gene: TRBD1
clone size: NA
J gene: TRBJ2-5
V gene: TRBV9

CDR3 DNA: TGTGCCAGCAGTGATCCGATAACAGGCAACTATGGCTACACCTTC
CDR3 protein: CASSDPITGNYGYTF
D gene: NA
clone size: NA
J gene: TRBJ1-2
V gene: TRBV6-4

CDR3 DNA: TGTGCCAGCAGTTTTGGGGGACAGATCCTCCACTACGAGCAGTACTTC
CDR3 protein: CASSFGGQILHYEQYF
D gene: TRBD1
clone size: NA
J gene: TRBJ2-7
V gene: TRBV28

CDR3 DNA: TGCGCCAGCAGCCAAGGTGGGCGGGGCTTTACAGGGGGGACTGAAGCTTTCTTT
CDR3 protein: CASSQGGRGFTGGTEAFF
D gene: TRBD1
clone size: NA
J gene: TRBJ1-1
V gene: TRBV4-1

CDR3 DNA: TGTGCCAGCAAACTCGAAAGCGGGAGTGAAGAGACCCAGTACTTC
CDR3 protein: CASKLESGSEETQYF
D gene: TRBD2
clone size: few
J gene: TRBJ2-5
V gene: TRBV2

CDR3 DNA: TGCGCCAGCAGCATGACACCAGCCTATGGCTACACCTTC
CDR3 protein: CASSMTPAYGYTF
D gene: NA
clone size: NA
J gene: TRBJ1-2
V gene: TRBV5-1

CDR3 DNA: TGTGCCAGCAGCTTCAGGGTCAATCAGCCCCAGCATTTT
CDR3 protein: CASSFRVNQPQHF
D gene: NA
clone size: NA
J gene: TRBJ1-5
V gene: TRBV28

CDR3 DNA: TGTGCCAGCAGACGGGAGAACACCGGGGAGCTGTTTTTT
CDR3 protein: CASRRENTGELFF
D gene: NA
clone size: NA
J gene: TRBJ2-2
V gene: TRBV27

CDR3 DNA: TGTGCCATCAGTGAGTCAAGCGGGGGGCGATACACAGATACGCAGTATTTT
CDR3 protein: CAISESSGGRYTDTQYF
D gene: TRBD2
clone size: once
J gene: TRBJ2-3
V gene: TRBV10-3

CDR3 DNA: TGTGCCAGCAGTTACTCGCCAGCGGGGGGGCCGGGTGAGCAGTTCTTC
CDR3 protein: CASSYSPAGGPGEQFF
D gene: TRBD2
clone size: NA
J gene: TRBJ2-1
V gene: TRBV6-6

CDR3 DNA: TGTGCCAGCAGCTTTCAGGGGGCTAATGAAAAACTGTTTTTT
CDR3 protein: CASSFQGANEKLFF
D gene: TRBD1
clone size: NA
J gene: TRBJ1-4
V gene: TRBV13

CDR3 DNA: TGTGCCAGCAGCTTGGAGGGGGGGGACTACGAGCAGTACTTC
CDR3 protein: CASSLEGGDYEQYF
D gene: NA
clone size: NA
J gene: TRBJ2-7
V gene: TRBV5-4

CDR3 DNA: TGTGCCAGCAGGGAGGGTCCCTATGGCTACACCTTC
CDR3 protein: CASREGPYGYTF
D gene: NA
clone size: NA
J gene: TRBJ1-2
V gene: TRBV2

CDR3 DNA: TGTGCCAGCAGCCCCCACCCGGGCTATGGCTACACCTTC
CDR3 protein: CASSPHPGYGYTF
D gene: NA
clone size: NA
J gene: TRBJ1-2
V gene: TRBV14

CDR3 DNA: TGTGCCACCAGCACCTTGGGACAGGGCAACTGGGGCTACACCTTC
CDR3 protein: CATSTLGQGNWGYTF
D gene: TRBD1
clone size: NA
J gene: TRBJ1-2
V gene: TRBV15

CDR3 DNA: TGTGCCAGCAGTTTTCACCCAACAGGGGTTTATGGCTACACCTTC
CDR3 protein: CASSFHPTGVYGYTF
D gene: TRBD1
clone size: NA
J gene: TRBJ1-2
V gene: TRBV2

CDR3 DNA: TGTGCCAGCAGCTTAGTGGCGGACTCAAACAATGAGCAGTTCTTC
CDR3 protein: CASSLVADSNNEQFF
D gene: NA
clone size: NA
J gene: TRBJ2-1
V gene: TRBV7-8

CDR3 DNA: TGTGCCACTAGGACAGGGGCTAACTATGGCTACACCTTC
CDR3 protein: CATRTGANYGYTF
D gene: TRBD1
clone size: NA
J gene: TRBJ1-2
V gene: TRBV2

CDR3 DNA: TGCGCCAGCAGCCCCCAGACGGGAAGCGGGACAGATACGCAGTATTTT
CDR3 protein: CASSPQTGSGTDTQYF
D gene: NA
clone size: NA
J gene: TRBJ2-3
V gene: TRBV4-1

CDR3 DNA: TGCAGCGTTGGCGGCTTAAGCACAGATACGCAGTATTTT
CDR3 protein: CSVGGLSTDTQYF
D gene: NA
clone size: NA
J gene: TRBJ2-3
V gene: TRBV29-1

CDR3 DNA: TGCGCCAGCAGCCCGACCTGGGGGGATGGCTACACCTTC
CDR3 protein: CASSPTWGDGYTF
D gene: NA
clone size: NA
J gene: TRBJ1-2
V gene: TRBV4-1

CDR3 DNA: TGTGCCAGTAGTATGAGTTACAGAGGGCGCGAAAAACTGTTTTTT
CDR3 protein: CASSMSYRGREKLFF
D gene: NA
clone size: few
J gene: TRBJ1-4
V gene: TRBV19

CDR3 DNA: TGTGCCAGCAGTTGGGACAGGGCTGATCAGCCCCAGCATTTT
CDR3 protein: CASSWDRADQPQHF
D gene: TRBD1
clone size: NA
J gene: TRBJ1-5
V gene: TRBV6-1

CDR3 DNA: TGTGCCAGTAGTATTATGACTACGGCAAATTCACCCCTCCACTTT
CDR3 protein: CASSIMTTANSPLHF
D gene: NA
clone size: NA
J gene: TRBJ1-6
V gene: TRBV19

CDR3 DNA: TGTGCCAGCAGCCCTTGGGACAGGGTAAACACCATATATTTT
CDR3 protein: CASSPWDRVNTIYF
D gene: TRBD1
clone size: NA
J gene: TRBJ1-3
V gene: TRBV6-5

CDR3 DNA: TGTGCCTGGATGGCAGGGCGCGAGCAGTACTTC
CDR3 protein: CAWMAGREQYF
D gene: NA
clone size: NA
J gene: TRBJ2-7
V gene: TRBV30